There are a few counts of the clone carrying this T cell receptor (beta chain). The antigen remains undetermined. The data were taken from a study of cytomegalovirus exposure and HLA in healthy donors. Overall study results and limits: There were some public TCRs occurring in many donors, but most TCR sequences were rare. Earlier analysis looked at TCR beta V segments, and most were productive about 90% or about 30% of the time.

60 Vbeta and 13 Jbeta primers were used in PCR. Clones were read by immunoSEQ multiplex PCR, and TCRdb kept only the in-frame ones, dropping some. In the table there are 200,000 to 250,000 clones, more than 60% of which are singletons. The J segment lost 3 bases and the V segment lost 5 bases, leaving 10 bases of the junction unmatched. Germline V gives CDR1 PRHDT, CDR2 FYEKMQ (reference sequence). The CDR3 length is 16 residues. Though probably carrying unrecorded immune exposures, donors were nominally healthy at sampling. The source material was PBMCs. The receptor was isolated from a woman aged 25 to 39 in good health and CMV-seronegative. The chain combines TRBV13 with TRBJ1-2; 9 nucleotides agree with TRBD1. This CDR3 reads CASSHRTGASYYGYTF. CDR3 DNA: TGTGCCAGCAGCCACCGGACAGGGGCGTCCTACTATGGCTACACCTTC. The variable domain in full, completed from reference TRBV13 and TRBJ1-2, reads AAGVIQSPRHLIKEKRETATLKCYPIPRHDTVYWYQQGPGQDPQFLISFYEKMQSDKGSIPDRFSAQQFSDYHSELNMSSLELGDSALYFCASSHRTGASYYGYTFGSGTRLTVV.